This TCR beta chain was profiled in a study of blood T cell repertoires in COVID-19. On the study more broadly: The cDNA or gDNA used as material had been derived from T cells, B-cell-depleted T cells, or PBMCs.

The CDR3 contains 15 residues. The V gene's germline CDR1 is MNHEY and CDR2 SVGAGI. V dropped 2 bases and J dropped 7 bases, with 17 bases sitting between them. Authors' processing steps: Reference gene primer amplification yielded estimated nucleated cell counts. Repertoires were generated with immunoSEQ multiplex PCR, while TCRdb's copy carries only in-frame clones and drops some. V, J and clone size derive from that table, while D and trimming were established from the DNA sequence. Of 200,000 to 300,000 clones in the sample, around nine tenths were seen once. The source material was peripheral blood. The V gene is TRBV6-5, the J gene TRBJ1-2; possibly TRBD1 for D (5 bases). The sequence derives from a woman between 70 and 85 years old with active or convalescent COVID-19. The DNA of the CDR3 is TGTGCCAGCAGTTACCCTCAGGGAAAGCTCGCTGGCTACACCTTC. Translating it yields CASSYPQGKLAGYTF.